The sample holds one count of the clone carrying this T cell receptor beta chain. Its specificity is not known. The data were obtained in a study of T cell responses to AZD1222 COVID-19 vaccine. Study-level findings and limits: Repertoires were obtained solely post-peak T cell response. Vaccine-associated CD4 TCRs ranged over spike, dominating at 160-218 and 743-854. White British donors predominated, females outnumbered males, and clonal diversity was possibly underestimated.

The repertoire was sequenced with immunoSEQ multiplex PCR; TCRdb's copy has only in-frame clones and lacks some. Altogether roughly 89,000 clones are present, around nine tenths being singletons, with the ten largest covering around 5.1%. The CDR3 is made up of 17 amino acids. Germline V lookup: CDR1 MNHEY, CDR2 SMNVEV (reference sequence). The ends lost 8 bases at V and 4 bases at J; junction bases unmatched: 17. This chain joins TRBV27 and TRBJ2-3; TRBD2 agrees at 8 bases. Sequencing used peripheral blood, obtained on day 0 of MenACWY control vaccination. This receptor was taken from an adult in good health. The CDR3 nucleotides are TGTGCCAGCGGTCCCTCGTCCCGCGGGAGGTTGGCAGATACGCAGTATTTT. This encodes CASGPSSRGRLADTQYF.